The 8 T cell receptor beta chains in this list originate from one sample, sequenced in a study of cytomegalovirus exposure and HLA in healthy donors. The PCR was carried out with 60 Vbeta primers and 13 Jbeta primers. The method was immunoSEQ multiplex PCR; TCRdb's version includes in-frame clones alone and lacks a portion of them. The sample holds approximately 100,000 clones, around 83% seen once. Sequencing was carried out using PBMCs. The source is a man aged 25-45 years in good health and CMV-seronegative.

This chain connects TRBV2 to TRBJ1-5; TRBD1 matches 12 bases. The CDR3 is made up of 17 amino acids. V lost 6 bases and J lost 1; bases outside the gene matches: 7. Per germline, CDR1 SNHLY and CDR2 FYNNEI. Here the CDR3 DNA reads TGTGCCAGCAGCCGGGACAGGGGGCTTACGAGCAATCAGCCCCAGCATTTT. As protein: CASSRDRGLTSNQPQHF.

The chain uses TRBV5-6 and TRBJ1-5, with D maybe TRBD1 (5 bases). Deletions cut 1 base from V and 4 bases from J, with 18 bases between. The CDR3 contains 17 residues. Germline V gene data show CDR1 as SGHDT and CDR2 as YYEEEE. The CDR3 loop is CASSLNLGPDKNQPQHF. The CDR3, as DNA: TGTGCCAGCAGCTTGAATCTGGGGCCGGACAAGAATCAGCCCCAGCATTTT.

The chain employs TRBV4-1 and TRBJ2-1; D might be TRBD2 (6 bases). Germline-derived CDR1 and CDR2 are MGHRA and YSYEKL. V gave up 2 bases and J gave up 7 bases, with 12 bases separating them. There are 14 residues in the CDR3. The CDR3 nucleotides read TGCGCCAGCAGCCAAACGGGAGCAGAGAATGAGCAGTTCTTC. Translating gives CASSQTGAENEQFF.

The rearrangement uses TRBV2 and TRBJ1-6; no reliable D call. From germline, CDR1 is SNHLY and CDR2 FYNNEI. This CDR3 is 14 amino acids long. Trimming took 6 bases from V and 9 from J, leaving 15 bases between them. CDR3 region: CASRIPPDFSPLHF. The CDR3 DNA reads TGTGCCAGCAGGATACCCCCGGACTTTTCACCCCTCCACTTT.

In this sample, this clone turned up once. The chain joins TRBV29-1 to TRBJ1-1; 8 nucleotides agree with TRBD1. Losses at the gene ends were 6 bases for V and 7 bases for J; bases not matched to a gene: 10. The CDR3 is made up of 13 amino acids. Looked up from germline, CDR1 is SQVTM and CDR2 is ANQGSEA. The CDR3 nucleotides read TGCAGCGTGGGGGGACAGGCTAATTATGAAGCTTTCTTT. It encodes CSVGGQANYEAFF.

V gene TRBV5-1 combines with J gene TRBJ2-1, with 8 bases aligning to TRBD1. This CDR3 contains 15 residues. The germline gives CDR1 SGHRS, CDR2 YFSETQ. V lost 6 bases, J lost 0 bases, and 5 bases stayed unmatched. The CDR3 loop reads CASTQGASSYNEQFF. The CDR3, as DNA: TGCGCCAGCACCCAGGGGGCAAGCTCCTACAATGAGCAGTTCTTC.

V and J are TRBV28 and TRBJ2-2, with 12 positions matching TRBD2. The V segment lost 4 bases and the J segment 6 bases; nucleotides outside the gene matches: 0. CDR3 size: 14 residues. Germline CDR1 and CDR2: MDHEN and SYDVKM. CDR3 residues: CASSSSGRAGELFF. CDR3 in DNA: TGTGCCAGCAGTTCTAGCGGGAGGGCCGGGGAGCTGTTTTTT.

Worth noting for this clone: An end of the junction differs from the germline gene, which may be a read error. This CDR3 reads CAISEGQGVIIMNF. As DNA, the CDR3 is TGTGCCATCAGTGAGGGACAGGGAGTAATTATAATGAATTTT. V gene TRBV10-3 combines with J gene TRBJ1-5, with 8 positions matching TRBD1. Germline V gives CDR1 ENHRY, CDR2 SYGVKD. The CDR3 has 14 residues.